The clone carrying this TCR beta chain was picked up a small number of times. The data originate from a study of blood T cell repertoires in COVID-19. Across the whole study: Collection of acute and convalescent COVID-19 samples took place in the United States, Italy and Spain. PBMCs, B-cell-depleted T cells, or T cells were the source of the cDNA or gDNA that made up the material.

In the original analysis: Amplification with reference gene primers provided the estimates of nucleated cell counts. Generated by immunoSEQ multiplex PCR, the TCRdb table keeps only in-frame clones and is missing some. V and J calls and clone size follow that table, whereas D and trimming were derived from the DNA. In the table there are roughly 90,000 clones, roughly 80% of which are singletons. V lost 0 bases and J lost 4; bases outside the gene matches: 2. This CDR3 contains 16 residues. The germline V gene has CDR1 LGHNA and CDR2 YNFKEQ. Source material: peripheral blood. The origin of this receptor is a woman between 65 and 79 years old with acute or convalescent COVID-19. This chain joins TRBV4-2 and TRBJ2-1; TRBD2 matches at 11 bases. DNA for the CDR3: TGTGCCAGCAGCCAAGATCCTAGCGGGGGGTACAATGAGCAGTTCTTC. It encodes CASSQDPSGGYNEQFF.